This TCR beta chain was sequenced during a study of long-term antiretroviral therapy in people with HIV. An immunoSEQ assay, version v3.0, was performed at survey level. Profiling relied on immunoSEQ multiplex PCR, and the TCRdb table lists in-frame clones only, not all of them. The sample has about 23,000 clones, over 75% seen once. This CDR3 has 15 amino acids. Germline V gene data show CDR1 as SGHRS and CDR2 as YFSETQ. J gave up 1 base and V 1 base, and 5 bases lay outside the gene matches. This TCR derives from a man aged 45-65 years with HIV. This chain links TRBV5-1 with TRBJ2-7; TRBD2 aligns across 7 bases. Sequenced here: unsorted PBMCs, sampled 0.3 years after starting antiretroviral therapy. DNA of the CDR3: TGCGCCAGCAGCTTGAATCCAGCGGGGTCCTACGAGCAGTACTTC. It codes for CASSLNPAGSYEQYF. The variable domain in full, completed from reference TRBV5-1 and TRBJ2-7, reads KAGVTQTPRYLIKTRGQQVTLSCSPISGHRSVSWYQQTPGQGLQFLFEYFSETQRNKGNFPGRFSGRQFSNSRSEMNVSTLELGDSALYLCASSLNPAGSYEQYFGPGTRLTVT.